These 27 T cell receptor beta chains share one sample of origin, sequenced in a study of beta chain features in type 1 diabetes. Isolated RNA was reverse transcribed in full, so expressed TCRB transcripts were sequenced. The assay was immunoSEQ multiplex PCR, and TCRdb's table has in-frame clones only and misses some. This sample has roughly 450,000 clones, with around 10% found just once. Sequencing was performed on naive CD4+ T cells from blood. All receptors derive from a woman younger than 30 in good health.

This rearrangement joins TRBV2 to TRBJ1-6; 8 bases agree with TRBD1. Germline trimming cut 6 bases from V and 7 bases from J; bases unmatched to any gene: 8. CDR3 size: 15 residues. CDR1 and CDR2 (germline): SNHLY, FYNNEI. Here the CDR3 DNA reads TGTGCCAGCAGCGGGTTTGGACAGGGAAATTCACCCCTCCACTTT. Protein product: CASSGFGQGNSPLHF.

This rearrangement joins TRBV7-9 to TRBJ2-5; no definite D call. Germline-derived CDR1 and CDR2 are SEHNR and FQNEAQ (reference sequence). Trimming removed 2 bases at V and 4 bases at J, with 11 bases between. This CDR3 contains 14 residues. The CDR3: CASSLTKGGETQYF. DNA of the CDR3: TGTGCCAGCAGCTTAACTAAGGGTGGAGAGACCCAGTACTTC. The full variable domain, completed using reference TRBV7-9 and TRBJ2-5, is DTGVSQNPRHKITKRGQNVTFRCDPISEHNRLYWYRQTLGQGPEFLTYFQNEAQLEKSRLLSDRFSAERPKGSFSTLEIQRTEQGDSAMYLCASSLTKGGETQYFGPGTRLLVL.

This clone was detected only a few times. V usage is TRBV7-2 and J usage is TRBJ2-2; a possible D gene is TRBD1 (6 bases). CDR1 is SGHTA, CDR2 FQGNSA, per germline. V lost 0 bases and J 4 bases, leaving 12 bases between the germline ends. The CDR3 extends over 16 amino acids. The CDR3 DNA reads TGTGCCAGCAGCTTAGCGATGGGGGCCGCCACCGGGGAGCTGTTTTTT. Translated: CASSLAMGAATGELFF.

This clone was recorded a few times. Within the sample, other DNA sequences also encode this same CDR3. V gene TRBV10-3 combines with J gene TRBJ2-1; TRBD2 matches at 13 bases. J lost 3 bases, V lost 4 bases, and 0 bases had no gene match. The CDR3 is made up of 15 amino acids. Per the germline V gene, CDR1 is ENHRY and CDR2 is SYGVKD. CDR3 region: CAISGLAGGYNEQFF. DNA for the CDR3: TGTGCCATCAGTGGACTAGCGGGGGGCTACAATGAGCAGTTCTTC.

This clone was counted a few times. The chain is built from TRBV5-1 and TRBJ2-3; maybe TRBD1 (5 bases). CDR1 SGHRS and CDR2 YFSETQ come from the germline V gene. The CDR3 totals 15 residues. Trimming left V 3 bases short and J 5 bases short, with 16 bases between. The CDR3 loop is CASSWVRGRGDTQYF. Written as DNA, the CDR3 is TGCGCCAGCAGCTGGGTTCGCGGAAGGGGAGATACGCAGTATTTT.

This chain joins TRBV7-2 and TRBJ1-2; no clear D. Germline assignment: CDR1 SGHTA and CDR2 FQGNSA. The germline V and J ends were trimmed by 3 bases and 4 bases, with 9 bases remaining between them. This CDR3 has 13 amino acids. The CDR3 sequence: CASSFDGVYGYTF. CDR3 bases: TGTGCCAGCAGCTTTGACGGGGTCTATGGCTACACCTTC.

V and J are TRBV4-1 and TRBJ2-7; 9 bases align to TRBD1. Trimming at V came to 2 bases and at J to 5 bases, leaving 10 bases not matched to a gene. The CDR3 sequence is 16 residues long. CDR1 MGHRA and CDR2 YSYEKL come from the germline V gene. This CDR3 is CASSQPPGQGFHEQYF. The CDR3 nucleotides are TGCGCCAGCAGCCAACCCCCGGGACAGGGATTCCACGAGCAGTACTTC.

On this clone: The sample carries other DNA sequences with the same CDR3. This rearrangement joins TRBV30 to TRBJ2-3; D assignment may be TRBD1 or TRBD2 (5 bases each). The CDR3 totals 12 residues. Germline V gene sequence: CDR1 GTSNPN, CDR2 SVGIG (reference sequence). V was cut by 7 bases and J by 6 bases, with 14 bases left in between. CDR3 nucleotide sequence: TGTGCCTCTAGTGGGGGTGAGGATACGCAGTATTTT. This gives the protein CASSGGEDTQYF.

A few counts support this clone. V is TRBV7-2 and J is TRBJ1-2; the D gene is possibly TRBD1 (6 bases). Trimming shortened V by 5 bases and J by 4 bases, and 11 bases separated the two germline ends. Germline V gene data show CDR1 as SGHTA and CDR2 as FQGNSA. CDR3 length: 13 amino acids. DNA for the CDR3: TGTGCCAGCAGCCTTACAGGGAGCTATGGCTACACCTTC. Translated, it gives CASSLTGSYGYTF.

This rearrangement joins TRBV7-3 to TRBJ2-6; TRBD1 is a possible D gene (6 bases). The CDR3 extends over 16 amino acids. The V end was cut by 3 bases, the J end by 5 bases, with 14 bases between. CDR1 and CDR2 from the germline V gene are SGHTA and FQGTGA. The CDR3 reads CASSFGQFGRANVLTF. DNA of the CDR3: TGTGCCAGCAGCTTCGGACAGTTCGGTAGGGCCAACGTCCTGACTTTC. Full variable domain (rest looked up from reference TRBV7-3 and TRBJ2-6): GAGVSQTPSNKVTEKGKYVELRCDPISGHTALYWYRQSLGQGPEFLIYFQGTGAADDSGLPNDRFFAVRPEGSVSTLKIQRTERGDSAVYLCASSFGQFGRANVLTFGAGSRLTVL.

This clone was observed a few times. The CDR3 loop is CASSVALGGGYIQYF. The CDR3 coding sequence is TGTGCCAGCAGCGTAGCGCTTGGTGGGGGGTACATTCAGTACTTC. V is TRBV9 and J is TRBJ2-4, with TRBD2 as a possible D gene (6 bases). The CDR3 contains 15 residues. Per germline, CDR1 SGDLS and CDR2 YYNGEE. V lost 0 bases to trimming and J lost 8 bases, with 15 bases between them.

This clone was counted only a few times. This chain links TRBV6-6 with TRBJ2-7; perhaps TRBD1 as D (6 bases). V was clipped by 4 bases and J by 0 bases, with 16 bases between them. CDR1 is MNHNY, CDR2 SVGAGI, per germline (reference sequence). The CDR3 consists of 16 residues. The CDR3 nucleotides read TGTGCCAGCAGTTCCGGGACAAGGACCAGCTCCTACGAGCAGTACTTC. Translation gives CASSSGTRTSSYEQYF.

V and J are TRBV30 and TRBJ2-7; 13 nucleotides align to TRBD2. The CDR3 is 15 residues long. The V gene end was trimmed by 3 bases and the J gene end by 5 bases; junction bases not matched to a gene: 7. The germline gives CDR1 GTSNPN, CDR2 SVGIG (reference sequence). The CDR3 DNA follows: TGTGCCTGGAGCCGAGGACTAGCGGGAGCTCACGAGCAGTACTTC. Protein product: CAWSRGLAGAHEQYF.

This clone has more than one count but fewer than ten. DNA for the CDR3: TGCGCCAGCAGCTTTGGGCTTCCGGGGCGCAAAGAGACCCAGTACTTC. Translated: CASSFGLPGRKETQYF. The chain uses TRBV5-1 and TRBJ2-5, with D perhaps being TRBD1 or TRBD2 (5 bases each). In germline, CDR1 is SGHRS, CDR2 YFSETQ. There are 16 residues in the CDR3. Between the trimmed V and J ends, which lost 2 bases and 3 bases, there was a span of 17 bases.

The chain combines TRBV25-1 with TRBJ2-3; D is uncertain. Per the germline V gene, CDR1 is MGHDK and CDR2 is SYGVNS. V lost 4 bases, J lost 0 bases, and 8 bases lay in between. This CDR3 is built from 14 residues. Here the CDR3 reads CASSVRQSTDTQYF. The CDR3 DNA reads as TGTGCCAGCAGTGTAAGACAAAGCACAGATACGCAGTATTTT.

In this sample, this clone turned up a few times. This same CDR3 is encoded by further DNA sequences in the sample. J is TRBJ1-1 and V is TRBV7-9; D gene unclear. V lost 5 bases to trimming and J lost 1 base, with 8 bases between them. CDR3 length: 13 residues. Germline V gene sequence: CDR1 SEHNR, CDR2 FQNEAQ (reference sequence). The CDR3 nucleotides are TGTGCCAGCAGCCTCGGGCAGAACACTGAAGCTTTCTTT. Its translation is CASSLGQNTEAFF.

V is TRBV19 and J is TRBJ1-5; 9 bases fit TRBD1. The CDR3 is 13 residues long. Trimming took 10 bases from V and 4 from J; bases not matched to a gene: 5. Germline assignment: CDR1 LNHDA and CDR2 SQIVND (reference sequence). The CDR3 sequence is CATGQGLNQPQHF. The CDR3 nucleotides are TGTGCCACGGGACAGGGACTAAATCAGCCCCAGCATTTT.

This chain links TRBV29-1 with TRBJ2-2, with TRBD1 matching 8 bases. Germline CDR1 reads SQVTM; CDR2 reads ANQGSEA. The J segment lost 5 bases and the V segment lost 4 bases, leaving 9 bases of the junction unmatched. This CDR3 is built from 15 residues. The CDR3 nucleotides read TGCAGCGTTGGGGCGGACAGGGTAATAACCGGGGAGCTGTTTTTT. This gives the protein CSVGADRVITGELFF.

The chain carries TRBV2 and TRBJ1-5; no firm D call. V was shortened by 7 bases and J by 1 base, with 11 bases between the two germline ends. This CDR3 has 14 amino acids. Germline assignment: CDR1 SNHLY and CDR2 FYNNEI. CDR3 in amino acids: CASTERRSNQPQHF. CDR3 in DNA: TGTGCCAGCACTGAGCGGCGAAGCAATCAGCCCCAGCATTTT.

The chain carries TRBV4-3 and TRBJ1-6; D unresolved. CDR1 is LGHNA, CDR2 YSLEER, per germline. V lost 0 bases and J lost 13, with 19 bases in between. There are 16 residues in the CDR3. CDR3 nucleotide sequence: TGCGCCAGCAGCCAAGATGGCCGGGTGGGGTTGGATCCCCTCCACTTT. Encoded protein: CASSQDGRVGLDPLHF.

V and J are TRBV7-3 and TRBJ2-3; D unclear. From germline, CDR1 is SGHTA and CDR2 FQGTGA. The V end lost 2 bases, the J end lost 5 bases, and 8 bases lay between the germline ends. CDR3 length: 13 amino acids. The CDR3, as DNA: TGTGCCAGCAGCTTATCACGTCGAGATACGCAGTATTTT. Translating gives CASSLSRRDTQYF.

This chain connects TRBV29-1 to TRBJ2-2; D remains ambiguous. The CDR3 loop spans 13 amino acids. Trimming removed 4 bases from V and 1 base from J, with 7 bases in between. Germline V CDR1 and CDR2: SQVTM, ANQGSEA. DNA for the CDR3: TGCAGCGTTGGAAGCCAGAACACCGGGGAGCTGTTTTTT. Protein sequence: CSVGSQNTGELFF.

This chain uses TRBV7-9 with TRBJ1-2; D gene uncertain. The CDR3 covers 12 residues. Germline V gene data show CDR1 as SEHNR and CDR2 as FQNEAQ (reference sequence). V was shortened by 1 base and J by 7 bases, with 7 bases between the two germline ends. CDR3 nucleotides: TGTGCCAGCAGCTTAGATAGGCGTGGCTACACCTTC. It translates to CASSLDRRGYTF.

This chain connects TRBV29-1 to TRBJ2-1; 8 nucleotides match TRBD2. The germline V gene encodes CDR1 SQVTM and CDR2 ANQGSEA. V shed 5 bases, J shed 8 bases, and the junction held 5 bases outside the gene matches. This CDR3 has 12 amino acids. In DNA form, the CDR3 reads TGCAGCGTTAGCGGGAGAGGGGATGAGCAGTTCTTC. Translated: CSVSGRGDEQFF.

The J gene is TRBJ1-5, the V gene TRBV5-4; D gene uncertain. The germline V gene encodes CDR1 SGHNT and CDR2 YYREEE (reference sequence). V was trimmed by 4 bases and J by 1 base, leaving 9 bases between them. CDR3 size: 14 residues. The chain's CDR3 is CASSRTGSNQPQHF. CDR3 DNA: TGTGCCAGCAGCCGGACTGGGAGCAATCAGCCCCAGCATTTT.

The rearrangement links TRBV14 to TRBJ2-3, with TRBD1 identical over 7 bases. This CDR3 contains 16 residues. Losses at the gene ends were 4 bases for V and 0 bases for J; bases not matched to a gene: 7. From germline, CDR1 is SGHDN and CDR2 FVKESK. The CDR3 DNA reads TGTGCCAGCAGCCCGAGACAGGGACCAAGCACAGATACGCAGTATTTT. Translation: CASSPRQGPSTDTQYF.

There are a few counts of this clone. V is TRBV4-3 and J is TRBJ1-1; 7 bases are a match to TRBD1. Germline CDR1 is LGHNA and CDR2 is YSLEER. The J segment lost 7 bases and the V segment lost 5 bases, leaving 10 bases of the junction unmatched. This CDR3 comprises 14 residues. The CDR3 DNA follows: TGCGCCAGCAGCTTCAACAGGGGACAAAATGAAGCTTTCTTT. Residues: CASSFNRGQNEAFF.